This paragraph covers one T cell receptor beta chain sequence. This clone was counted a few times. This receptor's antigen is unknown. Nothing much larger sits one base from this clone, and base qualities are not available. The record originates from a study of blood T cell repertoires in COVID-19 (dated by TCRdb to about 2020). About the study as a whole: The collaborator samples originated in the United States, Italy and Spain and spanned the acute and convalescent phases of COVID-19. The prospective study material was composed of cDNA or gDNA derived from T cells, B-cell-depleted T cells, or PBMCs. Nearly every sample came with metadata listing a de-identified subject ID, COVID-19 status, age in years and sex. Where HLA class I and class II types were available, the types were taken from metadata supplied by the sample provider, not from assay-based typing. Subjects who had been exposed to COVID-19, were actively infected with it, or had recovered from it provided the deeply sampled blood TCRbeta repertoires that made up the dataset. The repertoires were made available in a free public database intended to serve as a resource for research on the immune response to SARS-CoV-2. The samples were drawn from the first 160 participants of the ongoing ImmuneRACE study and from about 1,200 subjects provided by 6 global collaborators. What the study reported, not specific to this receptor: How much clinical and demographic metadata was included differed by source and by participant, and the metadata was provided uncurated.

TCRbeta CDR3 regions were amplified from genomic DNA using the immunoSEQ Assay, a bias-controlled multiplex PCR. For the original study's pipeline: Within the assay, amplification of reference gene primers was used to estimate how many nucleated cells each sample contained. To quantify the absolute abundance of each unique TCRbeta CDR3 rearrangement, sequence reads were collapsed and filtered. For each sample, productive Simpson clonality was calculated as the square root of Simpson's diversity index across productive rearrangements. TCRdb re-hosts the immuneACCESS table, in-frame sequences only. Its copies lack some clones; in the studies checked, an unresolved V gene accounts for under half of them, and the cause for the rest is not known. V and J calls plus clone size are reproduced from that table; the DNA served to infer D and trimming. Here the sample has under 500,000 clones; roughly nine tenths occur a single time. The leading ten clones occupy roughly 2% of the sample.

In the prospective study, participants were roughly 18 to 90 years old, resided in under 30 geographic areas of the United States, and were enrolled through a virtual design. To assign participants to cohorts, the prospective study relied on clinical history that participants themselves reported in a screening survey and a study questionnaire. In the prospective study, whole blood, serum and a nasopharyngeal or oropharyngeal swab were collected from each participant by mobile phlebotomists. Additional blood draws and questionnaires over an approximately 2-month period could optionally be provided by prospective study participants. Prospective study blood samples were shipped either frozen or at room temperature before DNA extraction. The TCR originated in a woman younger than 35 with acute COVID-19. Sequencing input: PBMCs or T cells enriched from blood (not recorded which).

The nucleotides read TGTGCCAGCAGCTTAGATGTTAGCTCCTACAATGAGCAGTTCTTC. Translated, it reads CASSLDVSSYNEQFF. Here the chain combines TRBV5-6 and TRBJ2-1; the D gene remains uncertain. From a lookup of the germline V gene, CDR1 and CDR2 are SGHDT and YYEEEE. The CDR3 covers 15 residues, taking in both the cysteine and the phenylalanine. Solely the CDR3 DNA is kept, with 45 bases framed from the first base. V and J are truncated by 2 bases and 0 bases respectively, leaving an intervening sequence of 9 bases.